This T cell receptor beta chain was documented in a study of blood T cell repertoires in COVID-19 (TCRdb year 2020). For the study in its entirety: Collaborator samples came from the United States, Italy and Spain and covered acute and convalescent phases of COVID-19. HLA class I and class II types, where available, came from metadata supplied by the sample provider rather than from assay-based typing. Samples were obtained from the ongoing ImmuneRACE study (first 160 participants) and from 1,254 subjects provided by 6 global collaborators. Nearly every sample came with metadata listing a de-identified subject ID, COVID-19 status, age in years and sex. A freely available public database, intended as a resource for researchers studying the immune response to SARS-CoV-2, is where the repertoires were released. The material from the prospective study consisted of cDNA or gDNA derived from T cells, B-cell-depleted T cells, or PBMCs. The dataset comprised deeply sampled blood TCRbeta repertoires from subjects exposed to, actively infected with, or recovered from COVID-19.

The CDR3 sequence holds 14 residues, the cysteine and phenylalanine included. The sequence is cut down to CDR3 DNA, 42 bases in frame from base 1. Whole blood was collected in K2EDTA tubes by collaborating institutions according to the institutions' own protocols. For TCRbeta analysis, collaborators shipped samples in one of three forms: frozen whole blood, isolated PBMCs, or DNA extracted from either of those sample types. Details on this clone: Its target antigen remains unknown. No much larger clone exists at a distance of one base, and base qualities are not known.

The immunoSEQ Assay, a bias-controlled multiplex PCR, was used to amplify TCRbeta CDR3 regions from genomic DNA. Per the authors' processing: Within the assay, amplification of reference gene primers was used to estimate how many nucleated cells each sample contained. To quantify the absolute abundance of each unique TCRbeta CDR3 rearrangement, sequence reads were collapsed and filtered. For each sample, productive Simpson clonality was calculated as the square root of Simpson's diversity index over productive rearrangements. Held by TCRdb, this immuneACCESS table contains in-frame sequences only and omits some clones. Under half of the omission traces to an unresolved V gene where checked; the cause of the rest is unknown. D and trimming come from the DNA, and the V and J calls and clone size come from that table. The sample records about 240,000 clones, 80% to 90% of which are singletons. 5.5% to 6.5% of the sample is held by the ten biggest clonotypes.

Broader findings and caveats from the paper: Clinical and demographic metadata were provided uncurated, with the amount varying by source and participant.

Sequenced material: peripheral blood. The clonotype originates from a man between 60 and 70 years old with acute or convalescent COVID-19. The rearrangement combines TRBV21-1 with TRBJ2-7; TRBD1 is the table's D call and was not checked against the DNA. TRBV21-1 is a recognized pseudogene. The CDR3 loop reads CASSTPGQGCEQYF. The DNA sequence is given as TGTGCCAGCAGCACACCAGGACAGGGGTGTGAGCAGTACTTC.